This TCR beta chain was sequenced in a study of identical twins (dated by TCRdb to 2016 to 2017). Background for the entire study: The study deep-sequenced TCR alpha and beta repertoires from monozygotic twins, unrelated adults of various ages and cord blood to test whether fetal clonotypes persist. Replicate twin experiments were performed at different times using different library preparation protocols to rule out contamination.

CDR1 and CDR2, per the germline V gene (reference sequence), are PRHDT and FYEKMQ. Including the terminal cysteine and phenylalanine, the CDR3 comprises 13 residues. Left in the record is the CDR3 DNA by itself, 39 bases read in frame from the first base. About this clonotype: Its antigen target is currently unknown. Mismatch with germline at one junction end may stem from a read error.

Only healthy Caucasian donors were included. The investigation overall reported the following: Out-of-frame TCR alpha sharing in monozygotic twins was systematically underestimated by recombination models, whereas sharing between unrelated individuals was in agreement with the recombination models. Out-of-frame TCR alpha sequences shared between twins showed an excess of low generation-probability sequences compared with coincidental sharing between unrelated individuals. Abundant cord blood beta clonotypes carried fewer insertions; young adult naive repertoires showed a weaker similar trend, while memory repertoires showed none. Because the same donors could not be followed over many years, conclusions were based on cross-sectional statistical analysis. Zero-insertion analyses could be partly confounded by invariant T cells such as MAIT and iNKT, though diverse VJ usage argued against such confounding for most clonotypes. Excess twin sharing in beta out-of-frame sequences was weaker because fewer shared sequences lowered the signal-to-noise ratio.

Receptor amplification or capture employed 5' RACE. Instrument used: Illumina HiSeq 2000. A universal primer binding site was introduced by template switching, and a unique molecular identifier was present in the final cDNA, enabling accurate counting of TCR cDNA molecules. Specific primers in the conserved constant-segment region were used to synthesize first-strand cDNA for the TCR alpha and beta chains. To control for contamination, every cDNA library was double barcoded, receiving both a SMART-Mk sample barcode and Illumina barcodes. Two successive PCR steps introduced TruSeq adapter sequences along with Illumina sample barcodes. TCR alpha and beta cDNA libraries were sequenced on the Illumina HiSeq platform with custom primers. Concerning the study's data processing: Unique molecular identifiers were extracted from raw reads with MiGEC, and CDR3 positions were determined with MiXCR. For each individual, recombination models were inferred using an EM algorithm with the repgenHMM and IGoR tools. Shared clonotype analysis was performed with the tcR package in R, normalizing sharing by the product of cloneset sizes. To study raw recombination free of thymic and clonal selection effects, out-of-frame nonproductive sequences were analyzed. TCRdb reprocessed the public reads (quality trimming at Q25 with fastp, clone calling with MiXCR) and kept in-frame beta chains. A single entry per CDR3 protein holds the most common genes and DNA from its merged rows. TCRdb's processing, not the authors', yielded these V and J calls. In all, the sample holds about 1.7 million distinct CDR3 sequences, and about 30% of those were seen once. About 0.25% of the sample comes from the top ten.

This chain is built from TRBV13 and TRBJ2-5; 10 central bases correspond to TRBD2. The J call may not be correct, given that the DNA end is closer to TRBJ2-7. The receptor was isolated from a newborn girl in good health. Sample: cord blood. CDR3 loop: CAGSLKREGEQYF. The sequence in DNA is TGTGCCGGCAGCTTGAAGCGGGAGGGCGAGCAGTACTTC.